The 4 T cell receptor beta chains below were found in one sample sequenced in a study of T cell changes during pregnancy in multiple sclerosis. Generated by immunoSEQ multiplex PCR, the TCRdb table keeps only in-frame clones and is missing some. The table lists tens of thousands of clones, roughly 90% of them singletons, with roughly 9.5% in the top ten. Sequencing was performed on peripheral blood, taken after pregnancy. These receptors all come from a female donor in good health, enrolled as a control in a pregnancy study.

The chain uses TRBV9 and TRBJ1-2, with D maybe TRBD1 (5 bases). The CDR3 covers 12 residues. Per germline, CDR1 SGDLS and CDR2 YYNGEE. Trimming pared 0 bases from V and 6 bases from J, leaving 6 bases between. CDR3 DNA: TGTGCCAGCAGCGTAGCAGGGAATGGCTACACCTTC. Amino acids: CASSVAGNGYTF. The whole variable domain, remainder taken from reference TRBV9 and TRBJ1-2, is DSGVTQTPKHLITATGQRVTLRCSPRSGDLSVYWYQQSLDQGLQFLIQYYNGEERAKGNILERFSAQQFPDLHSELNLSSLELGDSALYFCASSVAGNGYTFGSGTRLTVV.

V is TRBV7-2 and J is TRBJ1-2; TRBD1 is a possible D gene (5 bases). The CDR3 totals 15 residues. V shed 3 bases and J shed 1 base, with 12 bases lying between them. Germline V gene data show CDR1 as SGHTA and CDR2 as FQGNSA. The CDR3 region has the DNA TGTGCCAGCAGCTTTTCGTCAGGGATTAACTATGGCTACACCTTC. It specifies CASSFSSGINYGYTF.

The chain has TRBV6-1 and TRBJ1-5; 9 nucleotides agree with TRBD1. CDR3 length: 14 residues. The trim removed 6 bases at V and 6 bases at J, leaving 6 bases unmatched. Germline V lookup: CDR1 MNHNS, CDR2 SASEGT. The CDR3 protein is CASSLQGAPQPQHF. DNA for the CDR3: TGTGCCAGCAGCCTACAGGGGGCTCCTCAGCCCCAGCATTTT.

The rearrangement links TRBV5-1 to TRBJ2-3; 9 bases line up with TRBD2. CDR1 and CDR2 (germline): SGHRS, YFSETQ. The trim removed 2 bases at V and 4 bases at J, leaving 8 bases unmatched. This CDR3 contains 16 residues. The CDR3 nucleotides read TGCGCCAGCAGCTTATTAGCGGGGGCCCTCGCAGATACGCAGTATTTT. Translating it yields CASSLLAGALADTQYF.